This T cell receptor beta chain was retrieved from a study of cytomegalovirus exposure and HLA in healthy donors. CDR3 length equals 13 residues. CDR1 and CDR2 from the germline V gene are SNHLY and FYNNEI. The germline V and J ends were trimmed by 6 bases and 3 bases, with 10 bases remaining between them. Sequencing was performed with immunoSEQ multiplex PCR; in TCRdb, only in-frame clones are kept and a portion is missing. The sample consists of 200,000 to 250,000 clones, around 88% of them appearing once. What was sequenced was PBMCs. The V and J genes are TRBV2 and TRBJ2-3, with D tentatively TRBD2 (5 bases). The sequence was obtained from a woman aged 18-35 years in good health and CMV-seronegative. CDR3 region: CASRGWETDTQYF. The CDR3 nucleotides are TGTGCCAGCAGAGGTTGGGAGACAGATACGCAGTATTTT.